This passage covers 26 T cell receptor beta chains from one sample sequenced in a study of CD8 T cells in ankylosing spondylitis. The study, taken as a whole, reports: A TCR beta motif of about 8 highly homologous variants seemed to mark ankylosing spondylitis blood.

The antigens of these receptors remain unknown. Each CDR3 protein gets one entry after TCRdb re-called the 5' RACE reads with MiXCR. The sample has approximately 400,000 distinct CDR3 sequences; 17% are singletons. Sequencing input: blood, either unsorted or a sorted T cell fraction (not recorded which). These TCRs come from a male donor with ankylosing spondylitis.

Many counts were recorded for this clonotype. The chain is built from TRBV11-2 and TRBJ2-2; D not resolved. The CDR3 is 12 residues long. Trimming left V 5 bases short and J 4 bases short, with 5 bases between. Germline CDR1 SGHAT, CDR2 FQNNGV. In DNA form, the CDR3 reads TGTGCCAGCAGCCCTTCCACCGGGGAGCTGTTTTTT. Translating gives CASSPSTGELFF. The full variable domain, completed using reference TRBV11-2 and TRBJ2-2, is EAGVAQSPRYKIIEKRQSVAFWCNPISGHATLYWYQQILGQGPKLLIQFQNNGVVDDSQLPKDRFSAERLKGVDSTLKIQPAKLEDSAVYLCASSPSTGELFFGEGSRLTVL.

This clonotype showed up many times. The chain recombines TRBV12-3 or TRBV12-4 with TRBJ2-1; D unresolved. V shed 2 bases and J shed 6 bases, with 5 bases lying between them. The length of the CDR3 is 12 residues. For the CDR3, the DNA is TGTGCCAGCAGTTTAAAGAGCAATGAGCAGTTCTTC. It codes for CASSLKSNEQFF.

This clonotype came up a few times. The chain links TRBV11-2 to TRBJ1-1; 7 bases align to TRBD1. After removal of 4 bases from V and 4 bases from J, the junction contained 6 bases not matched to a gene. CDR3 size: 14 residues. From germline, CDR1 is SGHAT and CDR2 FQNNGV. The CDR3 sequence: CASSSAGGATEAFF. The CDR3 region has the DNA TGTGCCAGCAGCTCCGCAGGGGGGGCCACTGAAGCTTTCTTT.

This rearrangement joins TRBV4-2 to TRBJ2-4, with 12 bases that match TRBD2. The CDR3 consists of 19 residues. The ends lost 1 base at V and 3 bases at J; junction bases unmatched: 10. Per the germline V gene, CDR1 is LGHNA and CDR2 is YNFKEQ. The CDR3 sequence is CASSQGLAGDKLVKNIQYF. The CDR3 DNA follows: TGTGCCAGCAGCCAAGGACTAGCGGGAGATAAGTTGGTCAAAAACATTCAGTACTTC.

This clonotype was counted ten times or more. CDR3 sequence reads: CASSSAGSTDTQYF. CDR3 coding DNA: TGTGCCAGCAGTTCGGCGGGGAGCACAGATACGCAGTATTTT. V is TRBV12-3 or TRBV12-4 and J is TRBJ2-3; TRBD2 is a possible D gene (6 bases). V gave up 4 bases and J gave up 0 bases, with 8 bases separating them. The CDR3 is made up of 14 amino acids.

The chain carries TRBV5-1 and TRBJ2-1; possibly TRBD2 for D (5 bases). Trimming pared 5 bases from V and 7 bases from J, leaving 19 bases between. This CDR3 has 15 residues. The germline V gene encodes CDR1 SGHRS and CDR2 YFSETQ. The DNA for the CDR3 is TGCGCCAGCAGTTCTGGGGTACTTTCGGGGAATGAGCAGTTCTTC. Amino acid sequence: CASSSGVLSGNEQFF.

There are a few counts of this clonotype. This chain links TRBV5-6 with TRBJ1-5; D not certain. CDR1 SGHDT and CDR2 YYEEEE come from the germline V gene. The CDR3 sequence is 14 residues long. Trimming stripped 4 bases from V and 6 bases from J, with 14 bases between. The CDR3 loop reads CASSDDGYGQPQHF. DNA for the CDR3: TGTGCCAGCAGCGACGACGGCTACGGTCAGCCCCAGCATTTT.

CDR3 nucleotide sequence: TGTGCCATCAGTGAAGGGACTTATGGCTACACCTTC. It is translated as CAISEGTYGYTF. The gene calls are TRBV10-3 and TRBJ1-2; perhaps TRBD1 as D (5 bases). CDR3 size: 12 residues. Germline lookup yields CDR1 ENHRY and CDR2 SYGVKD. V dropped 3 bases and J dropped 5 bases, with 7 bases sitting between them.

The chain links TRBV29-1 to TRBJ2-5; D gene unclear. CDR1 and CDR2 from the germline V gene are SQVTM and ANQGSEA. V lost 4 bases and J lost 1, with 13 bases in between. This CDR3 has 14 residues. The CDR3 DNA sequence: TGCAGCGTTGCACCGTTGGGTATCCAAGAGACCCAGTACTTC. Its protein is CSVAPLGIQETQYF.

This clonotype was found a few times. The chain links TRBV12-3 or TRBV12-4 to TRBJ2-2, with 9 nucleotides matching TRBD1. The V gene end was trimmed by 6 bases and the J gene end by 8 bases; junction bases not matched to a gene: 7. The CDR3 runs 14 residues. Here the CDR3 reads CASRLQGALGELFF. As DNA, the CDR3 is TGTGCCAGCAGGCTACAGGGGGCTCTAGGGGAGCTGTTTTTT.

This sequence joins TRBV3-1 and TRBJ2-1; possibly TRBD2 for D (6 bases). Germline V CDR1 and CDR2: LGHDT, YNNKEL (reference sequence). With 0 bases removed from V and 7 bases from J, the gap between germline ends came to 16 bases. The CDR3 length is 16 residues. The CDR3 nucleotides read TGTGCCAGCAGCCAAGATGGCTTGGACGGGGGTAATGAGCAGTTCTTC. Protein product: CASSQDGLDGGNEQFF.

The V and J genes are TRBV24-1 and TRBJ2-1; no clear D gene. The CDR3 extends over 14 amino acids. V shed 7 bases and J shed 9 bases, with 18 bases lying between them. CDR1 and CDR2 from the germline V gene are KGHDR and SFDVKD. CDR3 residues: CATSRAAKRGEQFF. CDR3 DNA: TGTGCCACCAGCCGGGCGGCCAAGCGTGGTGAGCAGTTCTTC.

This sequence joins TRBV19 and TRBJ1-2; 9 bases map to TRBD1. Germline trimming cut 7 bases from V and 5 bases from J; bases unmatched to any gene: 8. The V gene's germline CDR1 is LNHDA and CDR2 SQIVND (reference sequence). This CDR3 has 14 amino acids. CDR3 sequence: CASTTGTGTYGYTF. DNA for the CDR3: TGTGCCAGTACCACCGGGACAGGGACGTATGGCTACACCTTC.

The rearrangement links TRBV9 to TRBJ2-1; 13 bases align to TRBD2. CDR3 length equals 17 residues. The junction had 7 bases not matched to a gene; V was cut back by 4 bases and J by 3 bases. CDR1 is SGDLS and CDR2 is YYNGEE in the germline V gene. This CDR3 reads CASSPPTSGGIYNEQFF. CDR3 coding DNA: TGTGCCAGCAGCCCACCGACTAGCGGGGGGATCTACAATGAGCAGTTCTTC. The full variable domain, with the rest looked up from reference TRBV9 and TRBJ2-1, is DSGVTQTPKHLITATGQRVTLRCSPRSGDLSVYWYQQSLDQGLQFLIQYYNGEERAKGNILERFSAQQFPDLHSELNLSSLELGDSALYFCASSPPTSGGIYNEQFFGPGTRLTVL.

The rearrangement joins TRBV3-1 to TRBJ1-1; D perhaps matches TRBD1 (5 bases). Per germline, CDR1 LGHDT and CDR2 YNNKEL (reference sequence). The CDR3 is 16 amino acids. V was cut by 0 bases and J by 0 bases, with 11 bases left in between. The chain's CDR3 is CASSQERNRMNTEAFF. As DNA, the CDR3 is TGTGCCAGCAGCCAAGAACGGAACAGGATGAACACTGAAGCTTTCTTT.

This clonotype was counted between two and nine times. The gene calls are TRBV12-3 or TRBV12-4 and TRBJ2-6; D call uncertain. V was cut by 6 bases and J by 1 base, with 10 bases left in between. The CDR3 sequence is 15 residues long. For the CDR3, the DNA is TGTGCCAGCAGACCTAAGATTTCTGGGGCCAACGTCCTGACTTTC. This codes for CASRPKISGANVLTF.

The chain recombines TRBV6-1 with TRBJ2-7; the D is unclear. Germline CDR1 reads MNHNS; CDR2 reads SASEGT. This CDR3 region has 13 residues. The V gene lost 6 bases and the J gene lost 3 bases, with 12 bases spanning the gap. The CDR3 DNA sequence: TGTGCCAGCAGACGCTGGTGGGGCTACGAGCAGTACTTC. It is translated as CASRRWWGYEQYF.

This clonotype was found a few times. The rearrangement joins TRBV15 to TRBJ2-2, with 7 bases that match TRBD2. The V gene's germline CDR1 is LNHNV and CDR2 YYDKDF (reference sequence). This CDR3 is 15 amino acids long. The trim removed 1 base at V and 15 bases at J, leaving 14 bases unmatched. This CDR3 is CATSRVLTPGGKMFF. The CDR3 bases are TGTGCCACCAGCAGAGTGCTCACGCCCGGGGGGAAGATGTTTTTT.

This clonotype has a handful of counts. The chain is built from TRBV20-1 and TRBJ2-1; maybe TRBD2 (6 bases). V shed 5 bases and J shed 2 bases, with 13 bases lying between them. This CDR3 comprises 14 residues. Germline CDR1 and CDR2: DFQATT and SNEGSKA (reference sequence). CDR3 sequence (DNA): TGCAGTGCTTGCCGGGACTCGGCCTACAATGAGCAGTTCTTC. Its protein product is CSACRDSAYNEQFF.

The chain uses TRBV5-4 and TRBJ2-5; D is perhaps TRBD1 (6 bases). V was trimmed by 3 bases and J by 4 bases, leaving 13 bases between them. The germline V gene has CDR1 SGHNT and CDR2 YYREEE (reference sequence). The CDR3 sequence is 14 residues long. DNA for the CDR3: TGTGCCAGCAGCTCTACAGGGTCGAGAGAGACCCAGTACTTC. It encodes CASSSTGSRETQYF.

V is TRBV5-1 and J is TRBJ2-7; possibly TRBD1 for D (5 bases). V shed 5 bases and J shed 3 bases, with 15 bases lying between them. Germline CDR1 and CDR2: SGHRS and YFSETQ. The CDR3 has 14 amino acids. The CDR3 DNA follows: TGCGCCAGCAGTATAGTAACAGGTGGCTACGAGCAGTACTTC. Residues: CASSIVTGGYEQYF.

In this sample, this clonotype turned up once. The chain is built from TRBV20-1 and TRBJ2-5, with 7 bases aligning to TRBD2. CDR1 DFQATT and CDR2 SNEGSKA come from the germline V gene (reference sequence). There are 12 residues in the CDR3. V dropped 2 bases and J dropped 5; count of bases not matched to a gene: 2. CDR3 sequence (DNA): TGCAGTGCTAGATTCGGGGGGGAGACCCAGTACTTC. Protein product: CSARFGGETQYF.

V gene TRBV6-5 combines with J gene TRBJ1-2; TRBD1 matches at 7 bases. The CDR3 runs to 13 residues. The J segment lost 8 bases and the V segment lost 2 bases, leaving 5 bases of the junction unmatched. Germline V gene lookup returns CDR1 MNHEY and CDR2 SVGAGI. Written as DNA, the CDR3 is TGTGCCAGCAGTTACGAGGGGGCGCGGGGCTACACCTTC. It specifies CASSYEGARGYTF.

This clonotype was detected only a few times. This chain joins TRBV28 and TRBJ2-1, with 11 bases aligning to TRBD2. Losses at the gene ends were 5 bases for V and 7 bases for J; bases not matched to a gene: 7. The CDR3 length is 15 residues. Germline loops: CDR1 MDHEN, CDR2 SYDVKM. The CDR3 loop reads CASSQLAGVLNEQFF. CDR3 DNA sequence: TGTGCCAGCAGTCAACTAGCGGGAGTCCTAAATGAGCAGTTCTTC.

This rearrangement joins TRBV2 to TRBJ1-1; D gene unclear. The CDR3 totals 13 residues. V lost 6 bases, J lost 1 base, and 9 bases lay in between. CDR1 and CDR2 (germline): SNHLY, FYNNEI. CDR3 residues: CASRRVENTEAFF. In DNA, the CDR3 is TGTGCCAGCAGAAGGGTAGAGAACACTGAAGCTTTCTTT.

The J gene is TRBJ1-2, the V gene TRBV15; a possible D gene is TRBD1 (6 bases). There are 12 residues in the CDR3. Germline lookup yields CDR1 LNHNV and CDR2 YYDKDF (reference sequence). Trimming took 3 bases from V and 4 from J, leaving 6 bases between them. The chain's CDR3 is CATSRTGYGYTF. The CDR3 nucleotides are TGTGCCACCAGCAGGACAGGCTATGGCTACACCTTC.